The sequence of this TCR beta chain was determined in a study of shared clonotypes between healthy human individuals. In the naive CD8 group, cells lacked CD45RO and were positively selected for CCR7, so terminally differentiated effector memory CD45RA+ cells were left out. The study drew its donors from healthy HIV-negative adults without recent acute infections or vaccinations. Only Caucasian adults living in Nashville, Tennessee served as donors. Study-wide results and limits: Represented diversity, genetic and exposure-history alike, was limited by few donors.

Concerning this clone: Its antigen is not known.

DNA at around 200 ng, tens of thousands of T cell genomes, went into sorted-subset replicate PCRs. Profiled with immunoSEQ multiplex PCR; TCRdb holds only in-frame clones, not every one. The sample has about 2.1 million clones, about 94% seen once; the top ten hold more than 1.5%. The CDR3 loop spans 20 amino acids. V trimming: 5 bases; J trimming: 6 bases; junction bases outside the gene matches: 18. CDR1 and CDR2 (germline): MDHEN, SYDVKM. The source material was naive CD8+ T cells from PBMCs. The chain employs TRBV28 and TRBJ2-1, with TRBD2 matching 14 bases. The source of this sequence is a young man in good health. Some clones in this sample may be carry-over from other donors' samples. CDR3 loop: CASSPRSGTSGRDWSNEQFF. The CDR3 DNA reads TGTGCCAGCAGTCCGCGATCCGGGACTAGCGGGAGAGACTGGAGCAATGAGCAGTTCTTC.